The next 3 T cell receptor beta chains were all read from a single sample in a study of blood T cell repertoires in COVID-19. Produced via immunoSEQ multiplex PCR; TCRdb's table is partial and in-frame only. The sample lists approximately 160,000 clones, approximately 88% seen once, with roughly 9% in the top ten. Sequenced sample: peripheral blood. The receptors were gathered from a woman of 80 years or more with active or convalescent COVID-19.

This clone has a handful of counts. This chain joins TRBV5-6 and TRBJ1-6; the match to TRBD1 covers 7 bases. The junction had 10 bases not matched to a gene; V was cut back by 3 bases and J by 10 bases. CDR3 length equals 15 residues. Germline V gene sequence: CDR1 SGHDT, CDR2 YYEEEE. CDR3 in amino acids: CASSSGTDHPSPLHF. The CDR3 DNA sequence: TGTGCCAGCAGCTCCGGGACAGACCACCCATCACCCCTCCACTTT.

This chain links TRBV19 with TRBJ2-2; 7 nucleotides match TRBD1. The junction had 10 bases not matched to a gene; V was cut back by 5 bases and J by 7 bases. CDR1 and CDR2 (germline): LNHDA, SQIVND (reference sequence). The length of the CDR3 is 15 residues. DNA for the CDR3: TGTGCCAGTAGTTCCTCCGACAGGGCTGGCGGGGAGCTGTTTTTT. Its protein product is CASSSSDRAGGELFF.

The chain combines TRBV7-2 with TRBJ1-3; a weak D match, TRBD1 (6 bases). The CDR3 is made up of 13 amino acids. V shed 5 bases and J shed 8 bases, with 13 bases lying between them. Germline V gene lookup returns CDR1 SGHTA and CDR2 FQGNSA. The CDR3 DNA reads as TGTGCCAGCAGCCAAGCCAGGGGTTACACCATATATTTT. Protein sequence: CASSQARGYTIYF.